This TCR beta chain was retrieved from a study of metastatic and nonmetastatic thyroid tumors. Looked up from germline, CDR1 is SGHAT and CDR2 is FQDESV (reference sequence). This CDR3 is built from 12 residues. Trimming removed 6 bases from V and 3 bases from J, with 9 bases in between. Thyroid surgery was preceded by no treatment in any patient. Through MiXCR, TCRdb re-clonotyped the PCR reads. The sample has around 40,000 clones, about 25% seen once; the top ten hold about 8.9%. Remarks on this clone: Different DNA sequences within this sample yield the same CDR3.

The gene calls are TRBV11-1 and TRBJ2-7; D is ambiguous. The sequencing input was blood. This receptor was obtained from a female donor with papillary thyroid cancer or a benign thyroid nodule (not recorded which). Some clones in this sample may be carry-over from other donors' samples. The CDR3 region is CASSLTNYEQYF. CDR3 DNA sequence: TGTGCCAGCAGTCTTACCAACTACGAGCAGTACTTC. The full variable domain, with the rest looked up from reference TRBV11-1 and TRBJ2-7, is EAEVAQSPRYKITEKSQAVAFWCDPISGHATLYWYRQILGQGPELLVQFQDESVVDDSQLPKDRFSAERLKGVDSTLKIQPAELGDSAMYLCASSLTNYEQYFGPGTRLTVT.